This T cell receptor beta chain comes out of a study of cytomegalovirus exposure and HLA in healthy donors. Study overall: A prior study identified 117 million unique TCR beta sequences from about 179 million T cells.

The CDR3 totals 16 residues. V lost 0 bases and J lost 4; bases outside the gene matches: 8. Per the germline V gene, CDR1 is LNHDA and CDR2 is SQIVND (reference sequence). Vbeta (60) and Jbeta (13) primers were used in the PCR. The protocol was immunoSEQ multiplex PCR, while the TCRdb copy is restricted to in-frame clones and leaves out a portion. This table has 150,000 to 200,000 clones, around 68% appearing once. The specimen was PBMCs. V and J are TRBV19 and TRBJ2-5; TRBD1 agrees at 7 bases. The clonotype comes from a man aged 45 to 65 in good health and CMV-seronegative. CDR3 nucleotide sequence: TGTGCCAGTAGTATAGATTTTGACAGGGCGATAGAGACCCAGTACTTC. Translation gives CASSIDFDRAIETQYF.